A selection of T cell receptor beta chains follows, all from one sample in a study of OX40 agonist ivuxolimab in advanced cancers. Sequenced by immunoSEQ multiplex PCR; TCRdb stores in-frame clones only, minus some. The sample includes under 85,000 clones, roughly 90% of them seen just once. The sequencing used CD4+ or CD8+ T cells sorted from blood, collected in a trial of the OX40 agonist ivuxolimab. The receptors were gathered from an adult with an advanced solid tumor such as melanoma, head and neck, liver or kidney cancer. The CDR3 runs from the conserved cysteine through the conserved F or W. The order of the fields is J gene, clone size, V gene, D gene, CDR3 protein, CDR3 DNA. D genes are given only for firm matches. The listing skips clone size in some rows; elsewhere it reads once, few, many or a size class.

>TRBJ1-1|-|TRBV14|-
CASSQVGGGDAFF
TGTGCCAGCAGCCAAGTGGGGGGAGGGGACGCTTTCTTT
>TRBJ1-5|-|TRBV5-4|-
CASSQSGENNQPQHF
TGTGCCAGCAGCCAGTCGGGCGAAAACAATCAGCCCCAGCATTTT
>TRBJ2-7|once|TRBV28|-
CASRRLKVREQYF
TGTGCCAGCAGGCGACTTAAGGTCCGCGAGCAGTACTTC
>TRBJ2-1|-|TRBV18|TRBD2
CASTVAVSSGGLNNEQFF
TGTGCCAGCACGGTGGCTGTGTCTAGCGGGGGTCTTAACAATGAGCAGTTCTTC
>TRBJ2-2|-|TRBV27|TRBD2
CASSLSGTSGNTGELFF
TGTGCCAGCAGTTTATCGGGGACTAGCGGGAACACCGGGGAGCTGTTTTTT
>TRBJ1-5|-|TRBV6-6|-
CASSYSRGFGGQPQHF
TGTGCCAGCAGTTACTCCCGGGGGTTCGGAGGGCAGCCCCAGCATTTT
>TRBJ2-7|-|TRBV11-2|-
CASSSADGEQYF
TGTGCCAGCAGCTCCGCGGACGGCGAGCAGTACTTC
>TRBJ1-2|-|TRBV9|-
CASSVGQYGNYGYTF
TGTGCCAGCAGCGTAGGACAGTACGGTAACTATGGCTACACCTTC
>TRBJ1-4|-|TRBV5-5|-
CASSAREGGNEKLFF
TGTGCCAGCAGCGCCCGCGAAGGGGGAAACGAAAAACTGTTTTTT
>TRBJ1-4|-|TRBV9|-
CASSVGLGGGATNEKLFF
TGTGCCAGCAGCGTCGGGTTGGGGGGGGGTGCAACTAATGAAAAACTGTTTTTT
>TRBJ2-3|-|TRBV7-3|TRBD2
CASSPVAGANTDTQYF
TGTGCCAGCAGCCCCGTAGCGGGAGCCAACACAGATACGCAGTATTTT
>TRBJ2-1|-|TRBV6-5|-
CASKPGHSNNEQFF
TGTGCCAGCAAACCGGGACACTCGAACAATGAGCAGTTCTTC
>TRBJ2-7|-|TRBV7-2|TRBD2
CASSLVAGGDYEQYF
TGTGCCAGCAGCTTAGTAGCGGGGGGGGACTACGAGCAGTACTTC
>TRBJ1-4|-|TRBV6-1|-
CASNRVRGEKLFF
TGTGCCAGCAACAGGGTGAGGGGTGAAAAACTGTTTTTT
>TRBJ2-2|-|TRBV27|-
CASSPLRTRDTGELFF
TGTGCCAGCAGTCCCCTACGGACGAGGGACACCGGGGAGCTGTTTTTT
>TRBJ1-1|-|TRBV11-1|-
CASSLLANRNTEAFF
TGTGCCAGCAGCTTACTGGCCAACCGGAACACTGAAGCTTTCTTT
>TRBJ1-1|-|TRBV4-1|-
CASTSTVLNTEAFF
TGCGCCAGCACCTCGACAGTTTTGAACACTGAAGCTTTCTTT
>TRBJ2-3|-|TRBV28|-
CASSLTDTDTQYF
TGTGCCAGCAGTCTCACAGACACAGATACGCAGTATTTT
>TRBJ1-2|-|TRBV10-3|TRBD1
CAISENRGPARGYTF
TGTGCCATCAGTGAGAATAGGGGGCCAGCTCGTGGCTACACCTTC
>TRBJ2-1|-|TRBV5-1|TRBD2
CATSPSGLAGVNEQFF
TGCGCCACCTCACCGTCCGGACTAGCGGGAGTCAATGAGCAGTTCTTC
>TRBJ1-1|-|TRBV5-6|-
CASSRGAWAGVNTEAFF
TGTGCCAGCAGCCGGGGGGCGTGGGCAGGAGTGAACACTGAAGCTTTCTTT
>TRBJ1-1|-|TRBV19|-
CASSIGYPDANTEAFF
TGTGCCAGTAGTATTGGTTACCCGGACGCGAACACTGAAGCTTTCTTT
>TRBJ1-1|-|TRBV2|-
CASSEALRLRTEAFF
TGTGCCAGCAGTGAAGCGCTCCGTCTCCGTACTGAAGCTTTCTTT
>TRBJ2-3|-|TRBV2|-
CATGLTTDTQYF
TGTGCCACCGGACTGACCACAGATACGCAGTATTTT
>TRBJ2-7|once|TRBV7-3|TRBD1
CASSLVGQGHSYEQYF
TGTGCCAGCAGCTTGGTAGGACAGGGCCATTCCTACGAGCAGTACTTC
>TRBJ1-4|-|TRBV4-2|-
CASSQTPGQSSEKLFF
TGTGCCAGCAGCCAGACGCCCGGACAGTCCTCCGAAAAACTGTTTTTT
>TRBJ2-7|-|TRBV5-3|-
CARSLVRVSYEQYF
TGTGCCAGAAGCTTAGTGAGGGTTTCCTACGAGCAGTACTTC
>TRBJ2-2|-|TRBV7-2|TRBD2
CASSLAPGTSGGTGELFF
TGTGCCAGCAGCTTAGCGCCGGGGACTAGCGGGGGCACCGGGGAGCTGTTTTTT
>TRBJ2-3|-|TRBV4-3|-
CASSQFLGATDTQYF
TGCGCCAGCAGCCAGTTTCTAGGGGCCACAGATACGCAGTATTTT
>TRBJ1-4|-|TRBV27|-
CASSRGFVNEKLFF
TGTGCCAGCAGCAGAGGGTTTGTTAATGAAAAACTGTTTTTT
>TRBJ1-2|-|TRBV6-5|-
CASSSTGEFYGYTF
TGTGCCAGCAGTTCGACAGGCGAATTCTATGGCTACACCTTC
>TRBJ2-7|once|TRBV5-6|-
CASGRAGNSYEQYF
TGTGCCAGCGGACGAGCGGGCAACTCCTACGAGCAGTACTTC
>TRBJ2-1|-|TRBV11-1|TRBD2
CASTKPGTSVNEQFF
TGTGCCAGCACCAAGCCCGGTACTAGCGTAAATGAGCAGTTCTTC
>TRBJ2-7|-|TRBV27|-
CASSIASRPYEQYF
TGTGCCAGCAGTATCGCCAGCCGGCCCTACGAGCAGTACTTC
>TRBJ1-1|-|TRBV30|-
CAWSVAAYMNTEAFF
TGTGCCTGGAGTGTGGCAGCATACATGAACACTGAAGCTTTCTTT
>TRBJ2-3|-|TRBV9|TRBD2
CASSVSGTSVADTQYF
TGTGCCAGCAGCGTAAGTGGTACTAGCGTGGCAGATACGCAGTATTTT
>TRBJ1-2|-|TRBV10-3|TRBD1
CAPGRTGGDGYTF
TGTGCCCCGGGGAGGACAGGGGGCGATGGCTACACCTTC